The 30 T cell receptor beta chains presented below share a single source sample, sequenced in a study of blood T cells in healthy people across ages. Using a J-beta primer mix together with a sample-barcoded 5' primer, a second PCR was run for roughly 6 to 11 cycles. TCRdb recomputed calls from the 5' RACE reads with MiXCR, one row per CDR3 protein. This table holds some 1,800,000 distinct CDR3 sequences, approximately 40% found once. The material sequenced was blood. The receptors come from a human donor in good health.

This sequence joins TRBV25-1 and TRBJ2-5; 8 nucleotides agree with TRBD1. The J call may be wrong; the DNA end is better matched by TRBJ2-7. Per germline, CDR1 MGHDK and CDR2 SYGVNS. The CDR3 contains 16 residues. In DNA, the CDR3 is TGTGCCAGCAGTGAAATTGGGACAGGCCTCCCCTACGAGCAGTACTTC. Translation: CASSEIGTGLPYEQYF.

The chain links TRBV7-6 to TRBJ1-1; a weak D match, TRBD1 (6 bases). From germline, CDR1 is SGHVS and CDR2 FNYEAQ. The CDR3 length is 15 residues. V gave up 4 bases and J gave up 3 bases, with 15 bases separating them. CDR3 protein: CASSSLGAAYTEAFF. CDR3 nucleotides: TGTGCCAGCAGCTCTCTGGGGGCGGCGTACACTGAAGCTTTCTTT.

The CDR3 DNA follows: TGTGCCACCAGCACTAACCTAGCGGGGGGATACAATGAGCAGTTCTTC. This sequence encodes CATSTNLAGGYNEQFF. The V and J genes are TRBV15 and TRBJ2-1; 11 nucleotides match TRBD2. The CDR3 has 16 residues. The germline V gene encodes CDR1 LNHNV and CDR2 YYDKDF (reference sequence). Trimming at V came to 4 bases and at J to 4 bases, leaving 6 bases not matched to a gene.

The V call is TRBV20-1, the J call TRBJ2-7, with 10 bases fitting TRBD1. The CDR3 runs to 17 residues. J gave up 3 bases and V 3 bases, and 14 bases lay outside the gene matches. The V gene's germline CDR1 is DFQATT and CDR2 SNEGSKA (reference sequence). The DNA of the CDR3 is TGCAGTGCTAGCCAAGGTGCGGGACAGGGGAAAATCTACGAGCAGTACTTC. Translated: CSASQGAGQGKIYEQYF.

This clonotype turned up a few times. This sequence joins TRBV15 and TRBJ1-4; D possibly corresponds to TRBD1 (5 bases). Deletions cut 0 bases from V and 6 bases from J, with 14 bases between. From germline, CDR1 is LNHNV and CDR2 YYDKDF (reference sequence). The CDR3 length is 16 residues. The CDR3 protein is CATSRDPSGGYEKLFF. CDR3 coding DNA: TGTGCCACCAGCAGAGACCCATCGGGGGGATATGAAAAACTGTTTTTT.

The chain uses TRBV29-1 and TRBJ1-2, with D hard to call. CDR3 length equals 13 residues. V lost 4 bases and J 7 bases, leaving 16 bases between the germline ends. Germline V gene sequence: CDR1 SQVTM, CDR2 ANQGSEA. The CDR3 DNA sequence: TGCAGCGTTGTTCGGGGTGAAGGGTCTGGCTACACCTTC. It yields the protein CSVVRGEGSGYTF.

This clonotype was picked up a small number of times. The V call is TRBV4-3, the J call TRBJ2-5; D call uncertain. The germline V gene has CDR1 LGHNA and CDR2 YSLEER. V lost 0 bases, J lost 13 bases, and 15 bases lay in between. This CDR3 is built from 13 residues. DNA of the CDR3: TGCGCCAGCAGCCAAGATCTAGGCCAGCCGAGGTACTTC. This gives the protein CASSQDLGQPRYF.

The chain employs TRBV20-1 and TRBJ2-7; 12 bases map to TRBD2. The DNA matches TRBJ2-5 better at its end, which makes the J call doubtful. The V gene's germline CDR1 is DFQATT and CDR2 SNEGSKA (reference sequence). This CDR3 is built from 15 residues. CDR3 nucleotides: TGCAGTGCTAGAGACAGGACTAGCGGGGTCGAGACCCAGTACTTC. It codes for CSARDRTSGVETQYF.

This chain connects TRBV5-1 to TRBJ2-7; D not resolved. Germline assignment: CDR1 SGHRS and CDR2 YFSETQ. Trimming removed 2 bases at V and 6 bases at J, with 12 bases between. This CDR3 has 13 amino acids. CDR3 coding DNA: TGCGCCAGCAGCTTAGGAGCTCCCAGCGAGCAGTACTTC. Protein: CASSLGAPSEQYF.

A word on this clonotype: A junction boundary mismatches the germline segment, possibly from a read error. This chain joins TRBV3-1 and TRBJ2-4; D not resolved. CDR1 is LGHDT, CDR2 YNNKEL, per germline (reference sequence). The CDR3 covers 13 residues. CDR3 coding DNA: TGTGCCAGCAGCTACGTAGCCGAAAACATTCAGTACTTC. Translated, it gives CASSYVAENIQYF.

The V gene is TRBV7-2, the J gene TRBJ2-7; TRBD2 matches at 10 bases. The CDR3 is 17 residues long. The V gene end was trimmed by 1 base and the J gene end by 4 bases; junction bases not matched to a gene: 10. The germline gives CDR1 SGHTA, CDR2 FQGNSA. The CDR3 region is CASSLVALAGPGYEQYF. CDR3 in DNA: TGTGCCAGCAGCTTAGTCGCACTAGCGGGGCCCGGGTACGAGCAGTACTTC.

This chain joins TRBV5-1 and TRBJ2-7, with TRBD1 matching 9 bases. V lost 0 bases to trimming and J lost 6 bases; unmatched junction nucleotides: 1. Germline lookup yields CDR1 SGHRS and CDR2 YFSETQ. This CDR3 spans 13 amino acids. CDR3 residues: CASSLETGGEQYF. Written as DNA, the CDR3 is TGCGCCAGCAGCTTGGAGACAGGGGGCGAGCAGTACTTC.

A note on this clonotype: A much more abundant neighbour one base away suggests this may be a read error. This chain joins TRBV7-8 and TRBJ2-3, with D unclear. Germline loops: CDR1 SGHVS, CDR2 FQNEAQ. V was trimmed by 4 bases and J by 2 bases, leaving 13 bases between them. The CDR3 length is 15 residues. The CDR3 DNA follows: TGTGCCAGCAGCTATGGTTCTCCTCACACAGATACGCAGTATTTT. Residues: CASSYGSPHTDTQYF.

This clonotype has more than one count but fewer than ten. The V and J genes are TRBV7-8 and TRBJ2-7; D remains ambiguous. The CDR3 extends over 15 amino acids. CDR1 is SGHVS, CDR2 FQNEAQ, per germline. The V end was cut by 0 bases, the J end by 2 bases, with 11 bases between. The CDR3 DNA follows: TGTGCCAGCAGCTTAGCGCGAGCTACCCCCTACGAGCAGTACTTC. Amino acid sequence: CASSLARATPYEQYF.

This clonotype was counted between two and nine times. The V gene is TRBV12-3 or TRBV12-4, the J gene TRBJ2-3; D is uncertain. CDR3 length equals 15 residues. With 3 bases removed from V and 2 bases from J, the gap between germline ends came to 12 bases. The CDR3 bases are TGTGCCAGCAGTTTCGGCGGAGCTATCACAGATACGCAGTATTTT. This translates into CASSFGGAITDTQYF.

This clonotype was found many times. The chain recombines TRBV29-1 with TRBJ2-7; 9 bases map to TRBD1. This CDR3 has 13 amino acids. V shed 2 bases and J 5 bases; nucleotides not matched to a gene: 4. Germline-derived CDR1 and CDR2 are SQVTM and ANQGSEA. CDR3 DNA: TGCAGCGTTGAAAGGACAGGGGACAACGAGCAGTACTTC. Translation gives CSVERTGDNEQYF.

With respect to this clonotype: Its ends do not fully match the called genes, so a read error is possible. The chain has TRBV20-1 and TRBJ2-7; the match to TRBD1 covers 7 bases. Germline CDR1 and CDR2: DFQATT and SNEGSKA (reference sequence). This CDR3 has 13 amino acids. CDR3: CSAPTGSSYERYF. CDR3 sequence (DNA): TGCAGTGCACCGACAGGGAGCTCCTACGAGCGGTACTTC.

The V gene is TRBV7-9, the J gene TRBJ2-6; TRBD1 matches 8 bases. The CDR3 runs to 17 residues. V lost 5 bases, J lost 4 bases, and 10 bases stayed unmatched. Germline lookup yields CDR1 SEHNR and CDR2 FQNEAQ (reference sequence). CDR3 region: CASSQGQGLGGANVLTF. CDR3 nucleotides: TGTGCCAGCAGCCAAGGACAGGGTTTGGGCGGGGCCAACGTCCTGACTTTC.

This clonotype has just a few counts. DNA of the CDR3: TGTGCCAGCAGCTTCGTCGGGGGGGCCTCATACAATGAGCAGTTCTTC. It codes for CASSFVGGASYNEQFF. The chain links TRBV25-1 to TRBJ2-1; TRBD2 matches at 8 bases. Germline-derived CDR1 and CDR2 are MGHDK and SYGVNS. With 6 bases clipped from V and 4 bases from J, the junction kept 11 bases outside the gene matches. The CDR3 is made up of 16 amino acids.

The count of this clonotype is one. The chain combines TRBV6-6 with TRBJ2-3, with D maybe TRBD2 (6 bases). V was shortened by 2 bases and J by 0 bases, with 9 bases between the two germline ends. Germline-derived CDR1 and CDR2 are MNHNY and SVGAGI (reference sequence). CDR3 length: 15 amino acids. The CDR3 reads CASSYAGFSTDTQYF. As DNA, the CDR3 is TGTGCCAGCAGTTACGCGGGGTTTAGCACAGATACGCAGTATTTT.

In this sample, this clonotype turned up a few times. The CDR3 loop reads CASSLGQFGLYEQYF. CDR3 sequence (DNA): TGTGCCAGCAGCTTAGGGCAGTTTGGCCTCTACGAGCAGTACTTC. This rearrangement joins TRBV5-5 to TRBJ2-7; D unclear. The CDR3 runs 15 residues. Germline-derived CDR1 and CDR2 are SGHKS and YYEKEE (reference sequence). V lost 2 bases and J 3 bases, leaving 15 bases between the germline ends.

This clonotype came up many times. This chain joins TRBV25-1 and TRBJ1-2, with 7 nucleotides matching TRBD1. CDR3 length equals 14 residues. The V segment lost 3 bases and the J segment 0 bases; nucleotides outside the gene matches: 1. The germline V gene encodes CDR1 MGHDK and CDR2 SYGVNS. CDR3 DNA sequence: TGTGCCAGCAGTGAGCAGGGGGCTAACTATGGCTACACCTTC. Translating it yields CASSEQGANYGYTF.

J is TRBJ2-5 and V is TRBV5-1, with 9 nucleotides matching TRBD2. This CDR3 region has 16 residues. J was trimmed by 1 base and V by 1 base; bases with no gene match: 5. The germline gives CDR1 SGHRS, CDR2 YFSETQ. The CDR3 spells CASSLRSGGLQETQYF. The CDR3, as DNA: TGCGCCAGCAGCTTGAGGAGCGGGGGGCTCCAAGAGACCCAGTACTTC.

In this sample, this clonotype turned up a few times. V gene TRBV15 combines with J gene TRBJ2-7, with 7 positions matching TRBD1. Per the germline V gene, CDR1 is LNHNV and CDR2 is YYDKDF (reference sequence). V gave up 0 bases and J gave up 2 bases; unmatched junction bases: 4. CDR3 size: 15 residues. CDR3 protein: CATSRDGTVTYEQYF. CDR3 nucleotides: TGTGCCACCAGCAGAGATGGGACAGTAACCTACGAGCAGTACTTC. The whole variable domain, filled in from reference TRBV15 and TRBJ2-7, reads DAMVIQNPRYQVTQFGKPVTLSCSQTLNHNVMYWYQQKSSQAPKLLFHYYDKDFNNEADTPDNFQSRRPNTSFCFLDIRSPGLGDTAMYLCATSRDGTVTYEQYFGPGTRLTVT.

The chain carries TRBV2 and TRBJ1-5; no definite D call. The CDR3 covers 13 residues. Trimming removed 4 bases from V and 7 bases from J, with 11 bases in between. The germline gives CDR1 SNHLY, CDR2 FYNNEI. In DNA form, the CDR3 reads TGTGCCAGCAGTGTGCAACTGGGACAGCCCCAGCATTTT. This gives the protein CASSVQLGQPQHF.

The V and J genes are TRBV29-1 and TRBJ2-5; 7 bases fit TRBD1. Germline CDR1 reads SQVTM; CDR2 reads ANQGSEA. The CDR3 covers 13 residues. V trimming: 1 base; J trimming: 4 bases; junction bases outside the gene matches: 3. The CDR3 reads CSVEARDRETQYF. The CDR3 DNA follows: TGCAGCGTTGAAGCCCGGGACAGAGAGACCCAGTACTTC. Using reference TRBV29-1 and TRBJ2-5 for the parts outside the CDR3, the full variable domain is SAVISQKPSRDICQRGTSLTIQCQVDSQVTMMFWYRQQPGQSLTLIATANQGSEATYESGFVIDKFPISRPNLTFSTLTVSNMSPEDSSIYLCSVEARDRETQYFGPGTRLLVL.

This clonotype has just a few counts. The chain recombines TRBV29-1 with TRBJ1-2, with D unresolved. Germline CDR1 reads SQVTM; CDR2 reads ANQGSEA. V was trimmed by 3 bases and J by 11 bases, leaving 13 bases between them. CDR3 size: 11 residues. CDR3 in amino acids: CSVEKGSGYTF. The CDR3 nucleotides are TGCAGCGTTGAGAAGGGATCGGGTTACACCTTC.

The chain links TRBV7-6 to TRBJ1-1; no firm D call. V was clipped by 0 bases and J by 11 bases, with 19 bases between them. CDR1 is SGHVS, CDR2 FNYEAQ, per germline. CDR3 length: 15 residues. This CDR3 is CASSLAPTPGADAFF. In DNA, the CDR3 is TGTGCCAGCAGCTTAGCCCCAACGCCAGGAGCGGATGCTTTCTTT.

This clonotype was observed a few times. The rearrangement links TRBV28 to TRBJ2-5; D is perhaps TRBD2 (6 bases). The DNA end is a closer match to TRBJ2-7, so the J assignment may be wrong. The germline CDR1 and CDR2 sequences are MDHEN and SYDVKM. The CDR3 totals 15 residues. CDR3 coding DNA: TGTGCCAGCAGTTTGGGGGGTGGGGAGATGCTCGAGCAGTACTTC. Amino acids: CASSLGGGEMLEQYF.

This clonotype has just a few counts. The gene calls are TRBV10-3 and TRBJ2-5; 12 bases are a match to TRBD2. CDR1 and CDR2 (germline): ENHRY, SYGVKD. The V gene end was trimmed by 4 bases and the J gene end by 0 bases; junction bases not matched to a gene: 6. This CDR3 region has 17 residues. In nucleotides, the CDR3 is TGTGCCATCAGTGGTGGACTAGCGGGGACCCACCAAGAGACCCAGTACTTC. This translates into CAISGGLAGTHQETQYF.